This T cell receptor beta chain is from a study of cytomegalovirus exposure and HLA in healthy donors. With regard to this clone: Its antigen is not identified.

Method: immunoSEQ multiplex PCR; TCRdb's copy keeps in-frame clones and lacks some. The sample includes 150,000 to 200,000 clones, less than 85% of them seen just once. Study-wide points: The classifier reportedly diagnosed cytomegalovirus status with high sensitivity and specificity. Researchers catalogued about 160 TCR beta chains as cytomegalovirus-associated. According to a subsequent analysis, TCR clusters from the first cohort were inclined to appear together in the 120 validation repertoires.

CDR1 and CDR2 (germline): MDHEN, SYDVKM. V gave up 10 bases and J gave up 2 bases; unmatched junction bases: 7. CDR3 length: 14 amino acids. This receptor was obtained from a man aged 18 to 29 in good health and CMV-seropositive. Material for sequencing was PBMCs. J is TRBJ2-2 and V is TRBV28, with TRBD2 identical over 7 bases. The CDR3 DNA reads TGTGCCACCTCGGGACTACCCAACACCGGGGAGCTGTTTTTT. Translated, it gives CATSGLPNTGELFF.